These 21 T cell receptor beta chains came from one sample sequenced in a study of shared clonotypes between healthy human individuals. The method was immunoSEQ multiplex PCR; TCRdb's version includes in-frame clones alone and lacks a portion of them. Of roughly 500,000 clones listed, approximately 80% were seen once; the top ten hold more than 10%. Material: PBMCs. The receptors shown here come from a woman aged 40 to 50 in good health. Some clones in this sample may be carry-over from other donors' samples.

The chain combines TRBV11-1 with TRBJ2-1; possibly TRBD2 for D (5 bases). V gave up 2 bases and J gave up 0 bases, with 14 bases separating them. Germline CDR1 and CDR2: SGHAT and FQDESV (reference sequence). The CDR3 has 17 amino acids. The CDR3 bases are TGTGCCAGCAGCTTATCGGGGTATTCTGGCTCCTACAATGAGCAGTTCTTC. Its protein product is CASSLSGYSGSYNEQFF.

The chain carries TRBV6-1 and TRBJ1-4; a weak D match, TRBD1 (6 bases). CDR1 is MNHNS, CDR2 SASEGT, per germline. The CDR3 contains 15 residues. The V and J ends lost 1 base and 2 bases respectively, with 8 bases between them. This chain's CDR3 is CASSEVQGTNEKLFF. The CDR3 nucleotides read TGTGCCAGCAGTGAAGTGCAGGGGACTAATGAAAAACTGTTTTTT.

The rearrangement uses TRBV19 and TRBJ1-1; 8 bases fit TRBD1. V shed 6 bases and J 3 bases; nucleotides not matched to a gene: 6. The germline V gene encodes CDR1 LNHDA and CDR2 SQIVND (reference sequence). This CDR3 region has 14 residues. CDR3 region: CASSPTGVDTEAFF. DNA for the CDR3: TGTGCCAGTAGCCCGACAGGGGTGGACACTGAAGCTTTCTTT.

The V and J genes are TRBV2 and TRBJ2-3; 8 nucleotides align to TRBD2. Unmatched junction bases numbered 4, after V lost 8 bases and J lost 0 bases. Germline V gene data show CDR1 as SNHLY and CDR2 as FYNNEI. CDR3 length: 14 residues. The CDR3: CASPGGTSTDTQYF. As DNA, the CDR3 is TGTGCCAGCCCGGGAGGGACTAGCACAGATACGCAGTATTTT.

This clone appeared a few times. The V gene is TRBV5-1, the J gene TRBJ2-5; a possible D gene is TRBD1 (6 bases). The CDR3 consists of 14 residues. CDR1 is SGHRS and CDR2 is YFSETQ in the germline V gene. The ends were cut back, 5 bases at V and 5 bases at J, with 16 bases in the middle. The CDR3 coding sequence is TGCGCCAGCAGGTGGGGGCTAGCTCAGGAGACCCAGTACTTC. Translating it yields CASRWGLAQETQYF.

On this clone: Additional DNA sequences in this sample encode the identical CDR3. The CDR3 spells CASSPSPNYGYTF. CDR3 nucleotides: TGTGCCAGCAGTCCCTCACCCAACTATGGCTACACCTTC. V gene TRBV6-5 combines with J gene TRBJ1-2, with unresolved D. The CDR3 loop spans 13 amino acids. Germline CDR1 and CDR2: MNHEY and SVGAGI. V was cut by 5 bases and J by 2 bases, with 9 bases left in between.

This clone was observed a single time. V gene TRBV19 combines with J gene TRBJ2-5; 11 bases agree with TRBD2. There are 15 residues in the CDR3. J was trimmed by 2 bases and V by 6 bases; bases with no gene match: 5. Germline values: CDR1 LNHDA, CDR2 SQIVND (reference sequence). The CDR3 nucleotides read TGTGCCAGTAGCGACGGACTAGCGGGTCAAGAGACCCAGTACTTC. It codes for CASSDGLAGQETQYF.

The chain carries TRBV7-3 and TRBJ2-2, with 9 bases that match TRBD1. The germline CDR1 and CDR2 sequences are SGHTA and FQGTGA. The CDR3 extends over 15 amino acids. Germline trimming cut 3 bases from V and 6 bases from J; bases unmatched to any gene: 5. This CDR3 is CASSLGTGSPGELFF. In DNA, the CDR3 is TGTGCCAGCAGCTTGGGGACAGGGTCGCCCGGGGAGCTGTTTTTT.

The chain carries TRBV6-1 and TRBJ2-7; the D is unclear. The length of the CDR3 is 13 residues. Germline lookup yields CDR1 MNHNS and CDR2 SASEGT. V was clipped by 3 bases and J by 3 bases, with 9 bases between them. CDR3 nucleotide sequence: TGTGCCAGCAGTGATTGGGCAGTCTACGAGCAGTACTTC. Amino acids: CASSDWAVYEQYF.

This rearrangement joins TRBV30 to TRBJ2-4; no definite D call. This CDR3 region has 13 residues. The germline gives CDR1 GTSNPN, CDR2 SVGIG (reference sequence). V lost 0 bases and J lost 11, with 14 bases in between. This chain's CDR3 is CAWSVLGPALQYF. CDR3 bases: TGTGCCTGGAGTGTACTCGGGCCAGCCCTTCAGTACTTC.

The chain carries TRBV9 and TRBJ1-5; 11 nucleotides align to TRBD1. V lost 3 bases and J lost 2; bases outside the gene matches: 4. Per germline, CDR1 SGDLS and CDR2 YYNGEE. The CDR3 runs to 16 residues. For the CDR3, the DNA is TGTGCCAGCAGCGCGGGGACAGGGGGAGGCAATCAGCCCCAGCATTTT. Amino acids: CASSAGTGGGNQPQHF.

The rearrangement links TRBV4-2 to TRBJ1-5; D possibly corresponds to TRBD1 (5 bases). Germline loops: CDR1 LGHNA, CDR2 YNFKEQ. Trimming stripped 6 bases from V and 4 bases from J, with 13 bases between. The CDR3 is 14 amino acids. CDR3: CASSYGTENQPQHF. CDR3 nucleotides: TGTGCCAGCAGTTACGGGACGGAGAATCAGCCCCAGCATTTT.

J is TRBJ1-2 and V is TRBV28; D is ambiguous. The length of the CDR3 is 14 residues. V dropped 7 bases and J dropped 8 bases, with 20 bases sitting between them. The V gene's germline CDR1 is MDHEN and CDR2 SYDVKM. The CDR3, as DNA: TGTGCCAGCAAAACGACCGGGGATAATGGGGGCTACACCTTC. It encodes CASKTTGDNGGYTF.

The chain links TRBV6-5 to TRBJ1-4; D unclear. Trimming removed 5 bases at V and 5 bases at J, with 9 bases between. Germline values: CDR1 MNHEY, CDR2 SVGAGI. The CDR3 is made up of 13 amino acids. As DNA, the CDR3 is TGTGCCAGCAGTCGGAGTTTAAATGAAAAACTGTTTTTT. Its protein product is CASSRSLNEKLFF.

The rearrangement uses TRBV6-6 and TRBJ1-4; no clear D gene. Trimming cost V 8 bases and J 4 bases, with 8 bases left between them. CDR3 length: 12 amino acids. Germline V lookup: CDR1 MNHNY, CDR2 SVGAGI (reference sequence). The CDR3 region has the DNA TGTGCCAGCGGTCGGCTTAATGAAAAACTGTTTTTT. Translating gives CASGRLNEKLFF.

In its sample, this clone was seen a few times. The chain has TRBV10-3 and TRBJ2-7; D unclear. CDR1 is ENHRY and CDR2 is SYGVKD in the germline V gene. The CDR3 spans 15 residues. V dropped 2 bases and J dropped 3 bases, with 14 bases sitting between them. CDR3 residues: CAISEALGSYYEQYF. The CDR3 bases are TGTGCCATCAGTGAGGCATTAGGATCGTACTACGAGCAGTACTTC.

This chain joins TRBV28 and TRBJ2-7; D call uncertain. Per the germline V gene, CDR1 is MDHEN and CDR2 is SYDVKM. This CDR3 region has 11 residues. V was pared by 6 bases and J by 7 bases, with 10 bases between. The CDR3 spells CASSSALEQYF. CDR3 in DNA: TGTGCCAGCAGCTCCGCTTTGGAGCAGTACTTC.

This clone was counted between two and nine times. V is TRBV7-2 and J is TRBJ1-4; TRBD1 agrees at 7 bases. From germline, CDR1 is SGHTA and CDR2 FQGNSA. V shed 4 bases, J shed 2 bases, and the junction held 1 base outside the gene matches. The CDR3 has 14 residues. DNA for the CDR3: TGTGCCAGCAGCTCACAGGGGACTAATGAAAAACTGTTTTTT. Its protein is CASSSQGTNEKLFF.

This chain connects TRBV6-5 to TRBJ2-5; D is perhaps TRBD2 (5 bases). V was cut by 4 bases and J by 5 bases, with 11 bases left in between. This CDR3 has 13 residues. Germline CDR1 is MNHEY and CDR2 is SVGAGI. Here the CDR3 reads CASSSVGVETQYF. The CDR3 nucleotides are TGTGCCAGCAGTTCTGTGGGAGTGGAGACCCAGTACTTC.

Only a few counts were recorded for this clone. V and J are TRBV29-1 and TRBJ1-2; D gene unclear. Germline-derived CDR1 and CDR2 are SQVTM and ANQGSEA. V lost 4 bases and J lost 0, with 6 bases in between. CDR3 length: 12 amino acids. The CDR3 sequence: CSVGTANYGYTF. In DNA, the CDR3 is TGCAGCGTTGGGACGGCTAACTATGGCTACACCTTC.

The chain is built from TRBV28 and TRBJ2-3; D not resolved. CDR1 and CDR2 from the germline V gene are MDHEN and SYDVKM. V was pared by 6 bases and J by 0 bases, with 10 bases between. The CDR3 sequence is 14 residues long. CDR3 in amino acids: CASSPTPSTDTQYF. Here the CDR3 DNA reads TGTGCCAGCAGCCCAACACCCAGCACAGATACGCAGTATTTT.